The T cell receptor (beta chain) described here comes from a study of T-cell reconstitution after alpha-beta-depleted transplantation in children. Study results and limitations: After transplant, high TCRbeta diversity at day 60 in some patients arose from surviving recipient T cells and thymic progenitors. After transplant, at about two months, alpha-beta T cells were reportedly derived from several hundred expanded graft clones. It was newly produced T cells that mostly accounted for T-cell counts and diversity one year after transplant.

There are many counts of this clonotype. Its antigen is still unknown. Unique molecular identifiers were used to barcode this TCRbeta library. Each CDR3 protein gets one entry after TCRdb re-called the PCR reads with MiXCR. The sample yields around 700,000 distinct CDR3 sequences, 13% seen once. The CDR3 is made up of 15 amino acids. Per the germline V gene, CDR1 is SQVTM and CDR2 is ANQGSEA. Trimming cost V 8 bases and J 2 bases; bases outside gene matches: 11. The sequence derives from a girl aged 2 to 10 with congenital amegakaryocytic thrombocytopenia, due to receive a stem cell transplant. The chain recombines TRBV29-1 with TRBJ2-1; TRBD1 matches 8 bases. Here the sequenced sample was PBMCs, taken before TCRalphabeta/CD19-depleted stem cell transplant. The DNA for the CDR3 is TGCAGCACGAGACAGGGGAGTTACACCTACAATGAGCAGTTCTTC. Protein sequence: CSTRQGSYTYNEQFF.